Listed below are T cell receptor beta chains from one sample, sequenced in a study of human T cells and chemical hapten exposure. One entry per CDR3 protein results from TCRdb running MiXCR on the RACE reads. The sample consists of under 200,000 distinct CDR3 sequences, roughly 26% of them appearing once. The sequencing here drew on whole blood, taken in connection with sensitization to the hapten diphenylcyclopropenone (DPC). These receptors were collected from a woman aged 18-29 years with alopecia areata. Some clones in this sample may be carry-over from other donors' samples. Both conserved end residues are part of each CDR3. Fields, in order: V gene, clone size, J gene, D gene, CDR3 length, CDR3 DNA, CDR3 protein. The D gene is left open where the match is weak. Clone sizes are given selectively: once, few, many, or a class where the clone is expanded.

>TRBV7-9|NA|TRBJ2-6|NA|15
TGTGCCAGCAGCTCCCCAGGGACTGGGGCCAACGTCCTGACTTTC
CASSSPGTGANVLTF
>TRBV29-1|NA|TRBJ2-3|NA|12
TGCAGCGGGACAGTAGGCACAGATACGCAGTATTTT
CSGTVGTDTQYF
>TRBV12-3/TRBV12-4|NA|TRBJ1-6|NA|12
TGTGCCAGCAGCCTCCACCGGGGACCCCTCCACTTT
CASSLHRGPLHF
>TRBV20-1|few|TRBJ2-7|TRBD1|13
TGCAGTGCTAGAGAGGCAGGGGGCAACGAGCAGTACTTC
CSAREAGGNEQYF
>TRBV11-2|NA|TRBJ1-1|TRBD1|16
TGTGCCAGCAGCCCACAGGACAGGGTACGCGGCACTGAAGCTTTCTTT
CASSPQDRVRGTEAFF
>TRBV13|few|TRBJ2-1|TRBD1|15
TGTGCCAGCAGCTCTCGACAGGGTATGTACAATGAGCAGTTCTTC
CASSSRQGMYNEQFF
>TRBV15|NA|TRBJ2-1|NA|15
TGTGCCACCAGCAGAGGGCTAGCCAATGGAAATGAGCAGTTCTTC
CATSRGLANGNEQFF
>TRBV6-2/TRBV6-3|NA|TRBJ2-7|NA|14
TGTGCCAGCACCTTCGTGGGCCGGTACTACGAGCAGTACTTC
CASTFVGRYYEQYF
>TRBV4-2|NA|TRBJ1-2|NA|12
TGTGCCAGCAGCCCGGGCCCGGCGGGCTACACCTTC
CASSPGPAGYTF
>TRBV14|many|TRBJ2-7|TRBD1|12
TGTGCCAGCAGTCGGACAGGCTACGAGCAGTACTTC
CASSRTGYEQYF
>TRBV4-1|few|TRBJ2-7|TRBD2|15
TGCGCCAGCAGCCTTTTAGCGGGGGGGCCCTACGAGCAGTACTTC
CASSLLAGGPYEQYF
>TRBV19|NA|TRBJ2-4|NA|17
TGTGCCAGTACCAGAGGGGGATCCGAGCTACCCAAAAACATTCAGTACTTC
CASTRGGSELPKNIQYF
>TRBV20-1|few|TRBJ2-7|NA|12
TGCAGTGCTAGAACCCCTGGGCAGCCTCGGCACTTC
CSARTPGQPRHF
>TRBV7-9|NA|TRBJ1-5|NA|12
TGTGCCAGCAGCTTCGGGGATCAGCCCCAGCATTTT
CASSFGDQPQHF
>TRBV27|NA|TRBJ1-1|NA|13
TGTGCCAGCTTCCTGAACGGGAACACTGAAGCTTTCTTT
CASFLNGNTEAFF
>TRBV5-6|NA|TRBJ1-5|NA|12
TGTGCCAGCAGCGGGGGGGGCCAGCCCCAGCATTTT
CASSGGGQPQHF
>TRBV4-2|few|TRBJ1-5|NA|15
TGTGCCAGCAGCCAAGAGGGAGGTAGCAATCAGCCCCAGCATTTT
CASSQEGGSNQPQHF
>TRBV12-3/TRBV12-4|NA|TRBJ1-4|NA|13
TGTGCCAGCAATCGTCAGCTTAATGAAAAACTGTTTTTT
CASNRQLNEKLFF
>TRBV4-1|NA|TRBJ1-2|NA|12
TGCGCCAGCAGCCAGGGATACTATGGCTACACCTTC
CASSQGYYGYTF
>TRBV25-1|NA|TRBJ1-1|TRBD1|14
TGTGCCAGCAGTGAAGACAGGGAAAACACTGAAGCTTTCTTT
CASSEDRENTEAFF
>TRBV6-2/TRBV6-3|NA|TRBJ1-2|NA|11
TGTGCCAGCCGGGAGACCTATGGCTACACCTTC
CASRETYGYTF
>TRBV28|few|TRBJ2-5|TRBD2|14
TGTGCCAGCAGTCCCGCGGGAGCGGGGGAGACCCAGTACTTC
CASSPAGAGETQYF
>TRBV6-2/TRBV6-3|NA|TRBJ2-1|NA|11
TGTGCCAGCAGTCGAAACAATGAGCAGTTCTTC
CASSRNNEQFF
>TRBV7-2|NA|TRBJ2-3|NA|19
TGTGCCAGCAGCAAGAGGGCAGGCGGCTACCCGAGGAGCACAGATACGCAGTATTTT
CASSKRAGGYPRSTDTQYF
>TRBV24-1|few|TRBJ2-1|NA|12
TGTGCCACCAGAGGGGCGGCTGATGAGCAGTTCTTC
CATRGAADEQFF
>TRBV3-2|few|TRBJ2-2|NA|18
TGTGCCAGCAGCCAAAGCAAGGAATGCAGGGACATCACCGGGGAGCTGTTTTTT
CASSQSKECRDITGELFF
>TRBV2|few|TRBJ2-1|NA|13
TGTGCCAGCAGTGAAGCTGCTGGGGGCGCTCAGTTCTTC
CASSEAAGGAQFF
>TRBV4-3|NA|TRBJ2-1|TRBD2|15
TGCGCCAGCAGCCAAATAGCGGGAGGGCCTAAGGAGCAGTTCTTC
CASSQIAGGPKEQFF
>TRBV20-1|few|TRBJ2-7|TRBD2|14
TGCAGTGCTAGATCGCGGGAGAGCTCCTACGAGCAGTACTTC
CSARSRESSYEQYF
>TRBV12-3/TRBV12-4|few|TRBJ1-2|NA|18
TGTGCCAGCAGTTTTACAAACCGGGGCCTAACTTTTAACTATGGCTACACCTTC
CASSFTNRGLTFNYGYTF
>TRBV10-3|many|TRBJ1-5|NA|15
TGTGCCATCAGTGATAACCAGTATAGCAATCAGCCCCAGCATTTT
CAISDNQYSNQPQHF
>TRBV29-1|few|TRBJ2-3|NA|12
TGCAGCGTTGAGGGGGGCTGGGATACGCAGTATTTT
CSVEGGWDTQYF
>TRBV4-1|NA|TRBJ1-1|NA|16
TGCGCCAGCAGCCAAATCCCGGGGATCAAGAACACTGAAGCTTTCTTT
CASSQIPGIKNTEAFF
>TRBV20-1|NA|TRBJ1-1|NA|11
TGCAGTGCTCTGGGCCGGGCTGAAGCTTTCTTT
CSALGRAEAFF
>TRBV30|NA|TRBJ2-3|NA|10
TGTGCCTGGAGTGTAGATACGCAGTATTTT
CAWSVDTQYF
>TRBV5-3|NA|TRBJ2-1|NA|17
TGTGCCAGAAGCGAACACAGGAGCTCGAGCTCCTACAATGAGCAGTTCTTC
CARSEHRSSSSYNEQFF
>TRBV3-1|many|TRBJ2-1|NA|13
TGTGCCAGCAGCCAAAATCGGTACAATGAGCAGTTCTTC
CASSQNRYNEQFF
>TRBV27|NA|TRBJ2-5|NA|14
TGTGCCAGCAGGCCCCTAACAATTCAAGAGACCCAGTACTTC
CASRPLTIQETQYF
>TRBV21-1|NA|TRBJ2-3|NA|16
NA
CASSKVGAGNTDTQYF
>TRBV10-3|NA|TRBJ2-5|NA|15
TGTGCCATCAGTGAGGCTCCGGGACGGCAAGAGACCCAGTACTTC
CAISEAPGRQETQYF
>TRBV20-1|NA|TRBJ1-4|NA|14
TGCAGTGCCACCGCTGGGGGGACTAATGAAAAACTGTTTTTT
CSATAGGTNEKLFF
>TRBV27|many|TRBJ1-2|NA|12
TGTGCCAGCAGTTTACGGGGCGATGGCTACACCTTC
CASSLRGDGYTF
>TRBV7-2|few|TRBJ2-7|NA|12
TGTGCCAGCAGCTCGTGGGGCTACGAGCAGTACTTC
CASSSWGYEQYF
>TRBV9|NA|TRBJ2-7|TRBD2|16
TGTGCCAGCAGCCCCTCAGGGCTAGCGGGAGTTGAGGAGCAGTACTTC
CASSPSGLAGVEEQYF
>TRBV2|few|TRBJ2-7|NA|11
TGTGCCAGCAGGTTCAAGGGCGAGCAGTACTTC
CASRFKGEQYF
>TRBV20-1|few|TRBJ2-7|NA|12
TGCAGTGCTAGTGGACAGATCGACGAGCAGTACTTC
CSASGQIDEQYF